This T cell receptor (beta chain) was retrieved from a study of Ad26.COV2.S vaccination and SARS-CoV-2 variants. In the study overall: Once, or twice with 56 days between doses, Ad26.COV2.S was given intramuscularly.

This CDR3 is 15 amino acids long. In germline, CDR1 is SGHVS, CDR2 FQNEAQ. Trimming took off 5 bases at V and 4 bases at J, with 15 bases between the two ends. This clone appeared a single time. Its target is unknown. The protocol was immunoSEQ multiplex PCR, while the TCRdb copy is restricted to in-frame clones and leaves out a portion. The sample includes 400,000 to 450,000 clones, about nine tenths of them seen just once. Documented treatment: 19 received Ad26.COV2.S at low or high dose, single or two shots; about 5 received placebo; per-sample allocation not given. On day 63 after the first injection, vaccine and placebo recipients gave samples. Within Boston, the person who donated was an adult of 18-55 years. An Ad26 vector was used to express Wuhan-strain SARS-CoV-2 spike as the vaccine. Overall study results and limits: Vaccine and placebo recipients had comparable breadth of non-spike TCRs.

The chain carries TRBV7-8 and TRBJ1-3; D ambiguous. Sequencing was performed on peripheral blood, taken in a trial of Ad26.COV2.S vaccine versus placebo. This receptor was identified in a person between 18 and 65 years old who received the Ad26.COV2.S COVID-19 vaccine or a placebo. The CDR3 region has the DNA TGTGCCAGCAGCCGAGGACTACAGAAGGGAAACACCATATATTTT. This gives the protein CASSRGLQKGNTIYF.